The present T cell receptor beta chain was sequenced within a study of blood T cells in healthy people across ages. Study overall: Roughly one uniquely barcoded beta molecule per two T cells was captured. Study outcomes and limitations: Diversity was higher, and naive CD4+ cells more numerous, in long-lived donors than in aged donors. The study found TCR beta diversity correlated strongly with naive T cell percentage.

Germline assignment: CDR1 SEHNR and CDR2 FQNEAQ (reference sequence). The CDR3 spans 15 residues. About this clonotype itself: Antigen unknown. This sequence may be a read error, since a much larger clone differs from it by one base.

It was with a sample-barcoded 5' primer and a J-beta primer mix that a second PCR of about 6 to 12 cycles was run. Sequencing yielded, for each sample, at least 2.5 million paired-end reads carrying CDR3. In TCRdb, the 5' RACE reads were re-called with MiXCR into one record per CDR3 protein. The data contain 800,000 or so distinct CDR3 sequences, roughly 46% of them seen just once; the ten biggest clones take up roughly 20%. What was sequenced was blood. J is TRBJ2-1 and V is TRBV7-9, with D unresolved. This sequence was found in a man older than 75 in good health. The CDR3 DNA reads as TGTGTCAGCAGCCCTCGCCGGGTCGTCGCAAATGAGCAGTTCTTC. The encoded protein is CVSSPRRVVANEQFF.